This TCR beta chain was identified during a study of identical twins. CDR3 length: 13 amino acids. Trimming left V 3 bases short and J 6 bases short, with 11 bases between. TCRdb re-called the 5' RACE reads through MiXCR, storing one row per CDR3 protein. The table records hundreds of thousands of distinct CDR3 sequences, 15% to 20% of them present only once. With respect to this clonotype: Its antigen is not known.

Overall study findings and caveats: Conclusions were drawn cross-sectionally by statistical analysis, without following the same donors.

Separately, the same data were catalogued under a study of T cells expressing NK-cell markers.

The specimen sequenced was PBMCs. V usage is TRBV12-3 or TRBV12-4 and J usage is TRBJ1-1; D perhaps matches TRBD1 (5 bases). This sequence was found in a woman younger than 30 in good health. The CDR3 DNA reads TGTGCCAGCAGTTTGGGGCGGGCGGCTGAAGCTTTCTTT. Residues: CASSLGRAAEAFF.